This TCR beta chain was found in a study of T-cell memory formation after mild COVID-19. TCRdb passed the 5' RACE reads through MiXCR, listing each CDR3 protein once. Counted here are 290,000 or so distinct CDR3 sequences, approximately 19% occurring once; the ten biggest clones make up under 25%. The sequence was collected from a young man who had mild COVID-19 (a few samples of this study predate the infection). Cell type and time point are not known. Sequenced input: PBMCs or a T cell subset sorted from them (not recorded which).

CDR3 region: CSARDPGAGNTIYF. CDR3 DNA sequence: TGCAGTGCTAGAGACCCAGGTGCTGGAAACACCATATATTTT. J is TRBJ1-3 and V is TRBV20-1; D ambiguous. The CDR3 loop spans 14 amino acids. CDR1 DFQATT and CDR2 SNEGSKA come from the germline V gene (reference sequence). V lost 0 bases, J lost 2 bases, and 8 bases lay in between.